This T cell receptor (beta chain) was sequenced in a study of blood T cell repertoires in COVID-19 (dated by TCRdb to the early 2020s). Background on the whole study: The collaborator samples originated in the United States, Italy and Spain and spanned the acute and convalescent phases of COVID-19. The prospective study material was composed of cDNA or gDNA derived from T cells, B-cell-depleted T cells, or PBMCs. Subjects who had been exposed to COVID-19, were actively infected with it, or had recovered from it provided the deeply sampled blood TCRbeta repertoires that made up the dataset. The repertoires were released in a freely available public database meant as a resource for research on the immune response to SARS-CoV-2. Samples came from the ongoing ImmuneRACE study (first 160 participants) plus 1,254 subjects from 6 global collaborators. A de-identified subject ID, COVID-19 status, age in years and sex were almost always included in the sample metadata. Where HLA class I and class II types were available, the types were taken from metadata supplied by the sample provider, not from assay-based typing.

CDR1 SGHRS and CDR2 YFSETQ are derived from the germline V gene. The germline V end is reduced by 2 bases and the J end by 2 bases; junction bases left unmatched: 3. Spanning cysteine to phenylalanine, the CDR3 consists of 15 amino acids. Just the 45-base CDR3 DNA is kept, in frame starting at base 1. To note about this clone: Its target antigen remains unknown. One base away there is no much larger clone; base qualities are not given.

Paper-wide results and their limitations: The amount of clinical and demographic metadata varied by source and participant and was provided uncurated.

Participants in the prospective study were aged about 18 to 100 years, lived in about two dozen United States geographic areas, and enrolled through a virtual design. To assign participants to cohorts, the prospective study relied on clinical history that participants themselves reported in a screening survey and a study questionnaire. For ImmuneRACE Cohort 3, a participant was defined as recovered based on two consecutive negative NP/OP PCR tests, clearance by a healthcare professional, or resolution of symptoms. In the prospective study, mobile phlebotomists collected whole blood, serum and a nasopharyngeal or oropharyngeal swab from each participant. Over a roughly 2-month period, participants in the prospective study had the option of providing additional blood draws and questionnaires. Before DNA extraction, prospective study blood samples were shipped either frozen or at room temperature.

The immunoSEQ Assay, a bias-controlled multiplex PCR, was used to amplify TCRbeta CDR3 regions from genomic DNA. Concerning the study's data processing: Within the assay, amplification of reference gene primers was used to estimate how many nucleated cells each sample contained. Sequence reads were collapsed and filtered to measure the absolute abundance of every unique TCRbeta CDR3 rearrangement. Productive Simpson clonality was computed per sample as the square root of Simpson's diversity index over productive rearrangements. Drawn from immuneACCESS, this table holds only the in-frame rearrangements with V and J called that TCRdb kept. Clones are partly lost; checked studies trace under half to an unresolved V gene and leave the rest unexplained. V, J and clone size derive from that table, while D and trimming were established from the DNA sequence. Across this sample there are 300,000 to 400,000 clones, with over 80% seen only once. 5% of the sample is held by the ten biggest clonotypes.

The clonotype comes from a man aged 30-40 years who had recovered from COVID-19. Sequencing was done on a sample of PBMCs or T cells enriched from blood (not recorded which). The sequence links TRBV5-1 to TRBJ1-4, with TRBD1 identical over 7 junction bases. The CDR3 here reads CASSFLGQTNEKLFF. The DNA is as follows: TGCGCCAGCAGCTTCCTGGGACAGACTAATGAAAAACTGTTTTTT.